This T cell receptor (beta chain) was sequenced for a study of cytomegalovirus exposure and HLA in healthy donors. Study outcomes and limitations: The authors later found HLA-associated TCR beta chains more clonally expanded than equally common others. Across donors, presence/absence analyses took sequencing depth to be roughly uniform.

V was pared by 8 bases and J by 0 bases, with 17 bases between. Germline assignment: CDR1 ENHRY and CDR2 SYGVKD. The CDR3 spans 15 residues. Notes on this clone: Its specificity is unknown.

It was healthy bone marrow donors who served as donors. Primers for the PCR totalled 60 Vbeta and 13 Jbeta. Under the authors' procedure: Unique TCR beta chains numbered around 80 million in a later analysis, with around 11 million shared. The assay was immunoSEQ multiplex PCR, and TCRdb's table has in-frame clones only and misses some. V and J calls plus clone size are reproduced from that table; the DNA served to infer D and trimming. Of 60,000 to 70,000 clones detected, 60% to 80% appear once; the ten largest clones hold approximately 20%. Material: PBMCs. The clonotype originates from a woman in her thirties or forties in good health and CMV-seropositive. This chain uses TRBV10-3 with TRBJ2-7, with D possibly being TRBD1 (5 bases). CDR3 region: CAIRTPDTSSYEQYF. The CDR3 DNA is TGTGCCATCCGGACACCTGACACGAGCTCCTACGAGCAGTACTTC.